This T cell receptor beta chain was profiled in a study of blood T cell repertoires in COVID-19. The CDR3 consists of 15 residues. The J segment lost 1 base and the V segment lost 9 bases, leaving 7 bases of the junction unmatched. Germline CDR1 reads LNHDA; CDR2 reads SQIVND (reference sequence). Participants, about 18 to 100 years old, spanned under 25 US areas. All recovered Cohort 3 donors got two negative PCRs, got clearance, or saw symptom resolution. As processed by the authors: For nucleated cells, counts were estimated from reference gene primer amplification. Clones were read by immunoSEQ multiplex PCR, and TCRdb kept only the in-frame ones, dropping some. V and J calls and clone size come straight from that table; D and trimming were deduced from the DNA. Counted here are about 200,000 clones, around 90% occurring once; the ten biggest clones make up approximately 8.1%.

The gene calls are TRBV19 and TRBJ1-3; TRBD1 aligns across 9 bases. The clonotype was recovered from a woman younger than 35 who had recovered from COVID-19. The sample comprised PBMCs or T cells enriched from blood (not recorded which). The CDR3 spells CASKEQGASGNTIYF. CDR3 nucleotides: TGTGCCAGCAAAGAACAGGGGGCATCTGGAAACACCATATATTTT.